Following are 10 T cell receptor beta chains from one sample sequenced in a study of cytomegalovirus exposure and HLA in healthy donors. The PCR ran on 60 Vbeta and 13 Jbeta primers. TCRdb keeps only in-frame clones here, not all; method: immunoSEQ multiplex PCR. The table records roughly 130,000 clones, roughly four fifths of them present only once. Sequencing input: PBMCs. These receptors came from a woman in her fifties or sixties in good health and CMV-seronegative.

The chain couples TRBV11-2 to TRBJ1-2; 9 bases align to TRBD1. Germline assignment: CDR1 SGHAT and CDR2 FQNNGV. The CDR3 extends over 14 amino acids. The J segment lost 8 bases and the V segment lost 0 bases, leaving 4 bases of the junction unmatched. In nucleotides, the CDR3 is TGTGCCAGCAGCTTAGAAAGACAGGGGGAGGGCTACACCTTC. It encodes CASSLERQGEGYTF.

This clone came up a few times. The genes are TRBV6-1 and TRBJ2-7; TRBD1 might be the D (6 bases). The CDR3 contains 12 residues. Germline lookup yields CDR1 MNHNS and CDR2 SASEGT. Trimming took off 6 bases at V and 2 bases at J, with 8 bases between the two ends. The DNA of the CDR3 is TGTGCCAGCAGGGACAGTCCCTACGAGCAGTACTTC. Its protein is CASRDSPYEQYF.

The CDR3 region has the DNA TGTGCCAGTAGTAATCCTACACCGGGACAGAACACAGATACGCAGTATTTT. The encoded protein is CASSNPTPGQNTDTQYF. The V and J genes are TRBV19 and TRBJ2-3; 7 positions agree with TRBD1. This CDR3 is built from 17 residues. The V gene's germline CDR1 is LNHDA and CDR2 SQIVND (reference sequence). The ends lost 4 bases at V and 2 bases at J; junction bases unmatched: 12.

The chain links TRBV7-9 to TRBJ2-7; TRBD2 aligns across 8 bases. J was trimmed by 6 bases and V by 5 bases; bases with no gene match: 3. The CDR3 is 12 residues long. Germline V gene sequence: CDR1 SEHNR, CDR2 FQNEAQ (reference sequence). The CDR3 sequence: CASSREGSEQYV. The CDR3 DNA reads TGTGCCAGCAGCCGGGAGGGCTCCGAGCAGTACGTC.

The V call is TRBV9, the J call TRBJ2-1; the match to TRBD2 covers 9 bases. CDR1 and CDR2 from the germline V gene are SGDLS and YYNGEE. Unmatched junction bases numbered 7, after V lost 0 bases and J lost 6 bases. This CDR3 is 16 amino acids long. The CDR3, as DNA: TGTGCCAGCAGCGTAGGCGGGAGGGCCTTGGTCAATGAGCAGTTCTTC. Translation gives CASSVGGRALVNEQFF.

The genes are TRBV12-2 and TRBJ1-3. TRBV12-2 is a pseudogene locus. The CDR3 covers 20 residues. CDR3 sequence (DNA): TGTGCAAGTCCCATTGCAAGAGACTCCCGCAAGAGAGCCTCTGGAAACACCATATATTTT. Residues: CASPIARDSRKRASGNTIYF.

The chain recombines TRBV12-5 with TRBJ2-1; 8 bases align to TRBD2. This CDR3 has 15 amino acids. V shed 2 bases, J shed 7 bases, and the junction held 7 bases outside the gene matches. Germline V CDR1 and CDR2: LGHNT, FRNRAP. Written as DNA, the CDR3 is TGTGCTAGTGGTTTGTCAGTAGCGGGATGGAATGAGCAGTTCTTC. It yields the protein CASGLSVAGWNEQFF.

The V and J genes are TRBV11-2 and TRBJ2-5; TRBD2 might be the D (6 bases). The CDR3 loop spans 15 amino acids. Germline V CDR1 and CDR2: SGHAT, FQNNGV. V lost 5 bases and J lost 4, with 17 bases in between. The CDR3 region has the DNA TGTGCCAGCAGCGTCCCTAGCGAATACCGAGAGACCCAGTACTTC. Its translation is CASSVPSEYRETQYF.

This clone showed up just a few times. This chain uses TRBV5-6 with TRBJ2-5; 7 bases are a match to TRBD2. Germline V lookup: CDR1 SGHDT, CDR2 YYEEEE. The CDR3 extends over 17 amino acids. V shed 2 bases, J shed 3 bases, and the junction held 13 bases outside the gene matches. CDR3 sequence (DNA): TGTGCCAGCAGCTTACCAGTCCTGGCGGGAGTGGAAGAGACCCAGTACTTC. Protein product: CASSLPVLAGVEETQYF.

The table lists this clone with a count of one. This chain connects TRBV18 to TRBJ2-7; 8 positions agree with TRBD1. The germline CDR1 and CDR2 sequences are KGHSH and LQKENI. The CDR3 consists of 16 residues. With 6 bases clipped from V and 0 bases from J, the junction kept 10 bases outside the gene matches. The CDR3 reads CASSPKQQGDSYEQYF. The CDR3 DNA is TGTGCCAGCTCCCCCAAACAACAGGGGGACTCCTACGAGCAGTACTTC.